The 6 T cell receptor beta chains below were found in one sample sequenced in a study of human T cells and chemical hapten exposure. TCRdb reprocessed the RACE reads with MiXCR, giving one entry per CDR3 protein. The sample shows approximately 400,000 distinct CDR3 sequences, around 5% of them seen only once. The time point: patch test 1, 2 weeks after DPC sensitization. Sample treatment: therapeutic diphenylcyclopropenone sensitization with weekly scalp DPC. The specimen comprised whole blood, sampled in connection with sensitization to the hapten diphenylcyclopropenone (DPC). These receptor sequences come from a woman in her forties or fifties with alopecia areata. Some clones in this sample may be carry-over from other donors' samples.

In this sample, this clonotype turned up many times. The V gene is TRBV29-1, the J gene TRBJ2-1, with no clear D. The ends were cut back, 1 base at V and 9 bases at J, with 7 bases in the middle. CDR3 length: 11 amino acids. The germline V gene has CDR1 SQVTM and CDR2 ANQGSEA. The CDR3 loop reads CSVEGLGEQFF. Here the CDR3 DNA reads TGCAGCGTTGAAGGTCTAGGTGAGCAGTTCTTC.

V is TRBV7-8 and J is TRBJ2-3; D not resolved. CDR1 is SGHVS and CDR2 is FQNEAQ in the germline V gene. The CDR3 contains 18 residues. V was clipped by 0 bases and J by 0 bases, with 16 bases between them. The CDR3 spells CASSLARPLFTSTDTQYF. The DNA for the CDR3 is TGTGCCAGCAGCTTAGCAAGGCCCTTGTTCACTAGCACAGATACGCAGTATTTT.

This clonotype has a handful of counts. This chain uses TRBV20-1 with TRBJ2-1; 7 positions agree with TRBD2. Germline CDR1 and CDR2: DFQATT and SNEGSKA (reference sequence). J gave up 0 bases and V 2 bases, and 10 bases lay outside the gene matches. There are 17 residues in the CDR3. The CDR3 nucleotides are TGCAGTGCTAGATCCCTGCCTAGCGGCCGCTCCTACAATGAGCAGTTCTTC. It translates to CSARSLPSGRSYNEQFF.

The sample holds a few counts of this clonotype. The genes are TRBV3-1 and TRBJ2-5; D is unclear. This CDR3 has 14 residues. CDR1 LGHDT and CDR2 YNNKEL come from the germline V gene (reference sequence). Trimming pared 0 bases from V and 2 bases from J, leaving 7 bases between. The CDR3 reads CASSQDNPQETQYF. The CDR3 bases are TGTGCCAGCAGCCAAGATAACCCACAAGAGACCCAGTACTTC.

This clonotype came up many times. This chain uses TRBV27 with TRBJ2-3; D remains unclear. The CDR3 has 12 residues. Germline V gene data show CDR1 as MNHEY and CDR2 as SMNVEV (reference sequence). V was cut by 7 bases and J by 7 bases, with 12 bases left in between. The CDR3 region is CASTGPSNTQYF. CDR3 bases: TGTGCCAGCACCGGGCCTTCGAATACGCAGTATTTT.

This chain joins TRBV12-5 and TRBJ1-3; 7 bases match TRBD1. The germline CDR1 and CDR2 sequences are LGHNT and FRNRAP. The V gene end was trimmed by 7 bases and the J gene end by 4 bases; junction bases not matched to a gene: 7. The CDR3 contains 14 residues. The CDR3 nucleotides read TGTGCTAGTGATCTGACAGGGTCCGGAAACACCATATATTTT. It yields the protein CASDLTGSGNTIYF. The variable domain in full, with the rest retrieved from reference TRBV12-5 and TRBJ1-3, is DARVTQTPRHKVTEMGQEVTMRCQPILGHNTVFWYRQTMMQGLELLAYFRNRAPLDDSGMPKDRFSAEMPDATLATLKIQPSEPRDSAVYFCASDLTGSGNTIYFGEGSWLTVV.